These T cell receptor beta chains were read from a single sample in a study of vaccination effects on CD4 cells after COVID-19. Libraries were prepared by immunoSEQ multiplex PCR; TCRdb keeps only in-frame clonotypes and omits some of them. The sample comprises approximately 30,000 clones, around 74% of which are singletons, and 15% rests with the top ten. Their antigen targets remain unknown. This sample comprised CD4+ T cells from PBMCs cultured without peptide, obtained after COVID-19 vaccination. All receptors come from a human donor who received a COVID-19 vaccine. The CDR3 runs from the conserved cysteine through the conserved F or W.

v_call cdr3_aa
TRBV9 CASSVRGLPPEQFF
TRBV19 CASSIQRELGNTQYF
TRBV19 CASLDRPNQPQHF
TRBV20-1 CSAGNRERQYF
TRBV7-2 CASRGTSNYGYTF
TRBV28 CASSAAGYGYTF
TRBV3-1/TRBV3-2 CASSGRGPLHF
TRBV5-4 CASSLAGANYGYTF
TRBV20-1 CSASGGFWGNTIYF
TRBV11-2 CASSDSRGRGYEQFF
TRBV29-1 CSVSAGGFDSPLHF
TRBV5-8 CASSLWVSTYEQYF
TRBV5-1 CASSLGADTQYF
TRBV7-2 CASSLIFGDTQYF
TRBV7-3 CASSGDTGELFF
TRBV6-5 CASTPRVQETQYF
TRBV7-2 CASSPGQGARGTEAFF
TRBV6-2/TRBV6-3 CASSSMTRTDQETQYF
TRBV3-1/TRBV3-2 CASSQVTGDTEAFF
TRBV28 CASSPDSYYGYTF
TRBV28 CASRQTNEKLFF
TRBV3-1/TRBV3-2 CASSQKGGEQFF